This TCR beta chain stems from a study of metastatic and nonmetastatic thyroid tumors. Broader study findings: The study reportedly found significantly higher TCR beta diversity in malignant thyroid tumors than benign nodules, in blood and tumor.

Ten or more counts support this clone. The antigen is undetermined. Germline CDR1 MDHEN, CDR2 SYDVKM. The CDR3 extends over 14 amino acids. V dropped 6 bases and J dropped 1; count of bases not matched to a gene: 4. Authors' data handling: The study built a papillary thyroid cancer distant-metastasis classifier from CDR3 differences across clinicopathological groups. TCRdb redid the clone calls on the PCR reads using MiXCR. In this record, the V and J calls reflect TCRdb's handling and not the investigators' own analysis. The table includes under 95,000 clones, 8% to 9.5% detected once. All patients reached thyroid surgery having received no treatment beforehand.

The chain has TRBV28 and TRBJ2-7; 9 nucleotides align to TRBD1. This sequence originates from a female donor with papillary thyroid cancer or a benign thyroid nodule (not recorded which). Some clones in this sample may be carry-over from other donors' samples. Sequenced: blood. In DNA, the CDR3 is TGTGCCAGCAGCCTGGGACAGGGATCCTACGAGCAGTACTTC. Translating it yields CASSLGQGSYEQYF.